This T cell receptor (beta chain) was found in a study of blood T cell repertoires in COVID-19. At the level of the study: Researchers got acute and convalescent COVID-19 samples from the United States, Italy and Spain. The cDNA or gDNA used as material had been derived from T cells, B-cell-depleted T cells, or PBMCs.

The CDR3 is made up of 14 amino acids. Germline-derived CDR1 and CDR2 are MNHNS and SASEGT. V shed 3 bases and J shed 3 bases, with 11 bases lying between them. Patients at the Seattle site were enrolled during active infection and followed longitudinally. This clone has a handful of counts. Study processing details: Reference gene primer amplification gave estimated nucleated cell counts. Clones were sequenced by immunoSEQ multiplex PCR, and TCRdb holds only the in-frame ones, with some missing. V and J calls and clone size are as listed in that table; D and trimming were resolved from the DNA. There are fewer than 250,000 clones in the sample; under 90% occur only once, and 8% to 11% lies in the top ten.

This receptor was obtained from a woman older than 75 with COVID-19, enrolled during active disease. The specimen sequenced was peripheral blood. V and J are TRBV6-1 and TRBJ1-1, with D possibly matching TRBD1 (6 bases). Here the CDR3 reads CASSEFGGYTEAFF. The CDR3 region has the DNA TGTGCCAGCAGTGAGTTTGGGGGCTACACTGAAGCTTTCTTT.